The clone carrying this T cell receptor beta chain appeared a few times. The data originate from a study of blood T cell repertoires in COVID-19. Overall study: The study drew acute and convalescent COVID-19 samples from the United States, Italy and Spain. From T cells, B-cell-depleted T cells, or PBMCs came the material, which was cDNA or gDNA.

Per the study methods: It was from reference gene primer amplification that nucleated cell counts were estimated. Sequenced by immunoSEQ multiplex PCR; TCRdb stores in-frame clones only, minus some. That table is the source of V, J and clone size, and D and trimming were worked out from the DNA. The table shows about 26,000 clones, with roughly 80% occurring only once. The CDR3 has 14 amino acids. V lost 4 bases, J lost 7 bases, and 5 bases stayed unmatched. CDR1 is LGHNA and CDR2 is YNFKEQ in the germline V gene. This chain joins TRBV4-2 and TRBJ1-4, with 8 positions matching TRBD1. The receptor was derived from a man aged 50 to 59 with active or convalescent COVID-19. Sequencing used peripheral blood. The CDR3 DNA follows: TGTGCCAGCAGCCGCGACAGGGGCAGTGAAAAACTGTTTTTT. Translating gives CASSRDRGSEKLFF.